This is a list of T cell receptor beta chains from one sample in a study of shared clonotypes between healthy human individuals. Produced via immunoSEQ multiplex PCR; TCRdb's table is partial and in-frame only. The table lists roughly 2.2 million clones, about 90% of them singletons. Sequences were obtained from naive CD4+ T cells from PBMCs. All receptors come from a man aged 18 to 29 in good health. Some clones in this sample may be carry-over from other donors' samples. The CDR3 runs from the conserved cysteine through the conserved F or W. Each record gives: CDR3 protein, CDR3 DNA, D gene, clone size, V gene, J gene. D genes are given only for firm matches. Part of the rows lack a size; the others show once, few, many or a class for expanded clones.

cdr3_aa: CASSGNYGYTF
cdr3_nt: TGTGCCAGCTCAGGGAACTATGGCTACACCTTC
d_call: NA
clone_size: NA
v_call: TRBV19
j_call: TRBJ1-2

cdr3_aa: CASSSQGSGEQYF
cdr3_nt: TGTGCCAGCAGTTCGCAGGGGTCGGGCGAGCAGTACTTC
d_call: NA
clone_size: NA
v_call: TRBV2
j_call: TRBJ2-7

cdr3_aa: CASSTNRDRLYGYTF
cdr3_nt: TGTGCCAGCAGCACAAACCGGGACAGACTCTATGGCTACACCTTC
d_call: TRBD1
clone_size: NA
v_call: TRBV6-1
j_call: TRBJ1-2

cdr3_aa: CASSQKAPDPEGTDTQYF
cdr3_nt: TGCGCCAGCAGCCAAAAGGCCCCGGACCCCGAGGGGACAGATACGCAGTATTTT
d_call: NA
clone_size: NA
v_call: TRBV4-3
j_call: TRBJ2-3

cdr3_aa: CAIRAQLAGDLSGANVLTF
cdr3_nt: TGTGCCATCAGAGCGCAACTAGCGGGAGACCTCTCTGGGGCCAACGTCCTGACTTTC
d_call: TRBD2
clone_size: NA
v_call: TRBV10-3
j_call: TRBJ2-6

cdr3_aa: CASSEYVGQRNTIYF
cdr3_nt: TGTGCCAGCAGTGAATATGTGGGACAGCGAAACACCATATATTTT
d_call: TRBD1
clone_size: NA
v_call: TRBV6-1
j_call: TRBJ1-3

cdr3_aa: CASSLVSRGTLSTDTQYF
cdr3_nt: TGTGCCAGCAGCTTAGTCTCGCGGGGGACCCTTAGCACAGATACGCAGTATTTT
d_call: TRBD2
clone_size: NA
v_call: TRBV5-6
j_call: TRBJ2-3

cdr3_aa: CASSLAGTANSPLHF
cdr3_nt: TGCGCCAGCAGCTTGGCCGGGACAGCTAATTCACCCCTCCACTTT
d_call: TRBD1
clone_size: NA
v_call: TRBV5-1
j_call: TRBJ1-6

cdr3_aa: CASSPGRGTNEKLFF
cdr3_nt: TGTGCCAGCTCACCGGGAAGGGGAACTAATGAAAAACTGTTTTTT
d_call: NA
clone_size: NA
v_call: TRBV18
j_call: TRBJ1-4

cdr3_aa: CSVAGTGGTDTQYF
cdr3_nt: TGCAGCGTTGCAGGGACAGGGGGGACAGATACGCAGTATTTT
d_call: TRBD1
clone_size: NA
v_call: TRBV29-1
j_call: TRBJ2-3

cdr3_aa: CASTGQANQPQHF
cdr3_nt: TGTGCCAGTACGGGACAGGCGAATCAGCCCCAGCATTTT
d_call: TRBD1
clone_size: NA
v_call: TRBV19
j_call: TRBJ1-5

cdr3_aa: CASSSGRRVEQYF
cdr3_nt: TGTGCCAGCAGCTCGGGTCGTAGGGTCGAGCAGTACTTC
d_call: NA
clone_size: NA
v_call: TRBV5-4
j_call: TRBJ2-7

cdr3_aa: CSVGTGGGNQPQHF
cdr3_nt: TGCAGCGTTGGGACAGGGGGAGGCAATCAGCCCCAGCATTTT
d_call: TRBD1
clone_size: NA
v_call: TRBV29-1
j_call: TRBJ1-5

cdr3_aa: CASSLTGLLYNEQFF
cdr3_nt: TGTGCCAGCAGCTTAACCGGTCTACTCTACAATGAGCAGTTCTTC
d_call: NA
clone_size: NA
v_call: TRBV7-3
j_call: TRBJ2-1

cdr3_aa: CASSVQEFYGQAFF
cdr3_nt: TGTGCCAGCAGTGTTCAGGAGTTTTATGGACAAGCTTTCTTT
d_call: NA
clone_size: once
v_call: TRBV25-1
j_call: TRBJ1-1

cdr3_aa: CATSRVTNEKLFF
cdr3_nt: TGTGCCACCAGTCGTGTAACTAATGAAAAACTGTTTTTT
d_call: NA
clone_size: NA
v_call: TRBV15
j_call: TRBJ1-4

cdr3_aa: CASSLGVGLYGYTF
cdr3_nt: TGTGCCAGCAGCTTAGGGGTGGGTCTCTATGGCTACACCTTC
d_call: NA
clone_size: NA
v_call: TRBV7-9
j_call: TRBJ1-2

cdr3_aa: CASSLQGGNEQFF
cdr3_nt: TGCGCCAGCAGCTTGCAGGGTGGCAATGAGCAGTTCTTC
d_call: NA
clone_size: NA
v_call: TRBV5-1
j_call: TRBJ2-1

cdr3_aa: CASSPTSGSTIFYEQYF
cdr3_nt: TGCGCCAGCAGCCCGACTAGCGGGAGTACAATTTTCTACGAGCAGTACTTC
d_call: TRBD2
clone_size: NA
v_call: TRBV5-1
j_call: TRBJ2-7

cdr3_aa: CASTRSVGLVYEQYF
cdr3_nt: TGTGCCAGTACCCGGTCCGTGGGACTCGTCTACGAGCAGTACTTC
d_call: NA
clone_size: NA
v_call: TRBV19
j_call: TRBJ2-7

cdr3_aa: CASSLMNTEAFF
cdr3_nt: TGTGCCAGCAGTTTAATGAACACTGAAGCTTTCTTT
d_call: NA
clone_size: few
v_call: TRBV28
j_call: TRBJ1-1

cdr3_aa: CASSLGTEVPYEQYF
cdr3_nt: TGTGCCAGCAGCTTAGGGACAGAGGTTCCCTACGAGCAGTACTTC
d_call: NA
clone_size: once
v_call: TRBV7-2
j_call: TRBJ2-7

cdr3_aa: CASFAPRAVLTEAFF
cdr3_nt: TGTGCCAGTTTTGCTCCCCGGGCTGTTTTGACTGAAGCTTTCTTT
d_call: NA
clone_size: NA
v_call: TRBV28
j_call: TRBJ1-1

cdr3_aa: CASGFLQGDYSNQPQHF
cdr3_nt: TGTGCCAGCGGTTTCTTGCAGGGGGACTATAGCAATCAGCCCCAGCATTTT
d_call: TRBD1
clone_size: NA
v_call: TRBV28
j_call: TRBJ1-5

cdr3_aa: CASSLVAGGNNEQFF
cdr3_nt: TGCGCCAGCAGCTTGGTGGCAGGGGGAAACAATGAGCAGTTCTTC
d_call: TRBD1
clone_size: NA
v_call: TRBV5-1
j_call: TRBJ2-1

cdr3_aa: CAWRTFGDLKNIQYF
cdr3_nt: TGTGCCTGGAGAACGTTCGGGGACCTAAAAAACATTCAGTACTTC
d_call: NA
clone_size: NA
v_call: TRBV30
j_call: TRBJ2-4

cdr3_aa: CASSPRGTTTSYEQYF
cdr3_nt: TGTGCCAGCAGCCCTAGGGGGACTACCACCTCCTACGAGCAGTACTTC
d_call: NA
clone_size: NA
v_call: TRBV7-6
j_call: TRBJ2-7

cdr3_aa: CASSLETGAAYEQYF
cdr3_nt: TGCGCCAGCAGCTTGGAAACGGGAGCGGCCTACGAGCAGTACTTC
d_call: NA
clone_size: NA
v_call: TRBV5-1
j_call: TRBJ2-7